The rows below give T cell receptor beta chains drawn from one sample of a study of blood T cell repertoires in COVID-19. TCRdb keeps only in-frame clones here, not all; method: immunoSEQ multiplex PCR. The table shows some 150,000 clones, with 80% to 90% occurring only once. Specimen: peripheral blood. Receptors were obtained from a woman in her 70s with acute or convalescent COVID-19. CDR3s include the opening cysteine and the closing phenylalanine or tryptophan. Fields, in order: D gene, clone size, V gene, J gene, CDR3 protein, CDR3 DNA. The D gene is left open where the match is weak. Not every row has a clone size; where given, it reads once, few, many or a size class.

TRBD1	NA	TRBV5-1	TRBJ1-4	CASSLVGTGNEKLFF	TGCGCCAGCAGCTTGGTTGGGACAGGGAATGAAAAACTGTTTTTT
NA	NA	TRBV7-2	TRBJ2-5	CASSPPGSATQYF	TGTGCCAGCAGCCCGCCAGGGTCGGCGACCCAGTACTTC
NA	NA	TRBV7-9	TRBJ1-1	CASSQTSVSNTEAFF	TGTGCCAGCAGCCAAACCTCGGTTAGCAACACTGAAGCTTTCTTT
NA	NA	TRBV5-8	TRBJ1-2	CASSLVPGRGYTF	TGTGCTAGCAGCTTGGTACCAGGTCGTGGCTACACCTTC
NA	once	TRBV4-1	TRBJ2-1	CASSQAGLRGNEQFF	TGCGCCAGCAGCCAAGCGGGGCTCCGGGGGAATGAGCAGTTCTTC
NA	NA	TRBV14	TRBJ2-1	CASSQERVALEQFF	TGTGCCAGCAGCCAAGAGAGAGTAGCGCTTGAGCAGTTCTTC
TRBD2	once	TRBV5-1	TRBJ2-2	CASSLGLAGAPRTGELFF	TGCGCCAGCAGCTTGGGGCTAGCGGGGGCCCCAAGAACCGGGGAGCTGTTTTTT
NA	NA	TRBV15	TRBJ1-3	CATSRDQLIRERHTIYF	TGTGCCACCAGCAGAGATCAATTGATCAGGGAAAGGCACACCATATATTTT
NA	NA	TRBV5-1	TRBJ1-1	CASSSSVNTEAFF	TGCGCCAGCAGCTCTTCAGTGAACACTGAAGCTTTCTTT
NA	NA	TRBV14	TRBJ2-1	CASSQVQVLAWEQFF	TGTGCCAGCAGCCAAGTTCAGGTGCTAGCATGGGAGCAGTTCTTC
TRBD1	once	TRBV24-1	TRBJ2-5	CATSDPRTGGETQYF	TGTGCCACCAGTGATCCTCGGACAGGAGGAGAGACCCAGTACTTC
NA	NA	TRBV18	TRBJ2-3	CASSRSQGITDTQYF	TGTGCCAGCTCCCGCAGTCAGGGGATCACAGATACGCAGTATTTT
NA	once	TRBV11-1	TRBJ2-3	CASSQAVAATDTQYF	TGTGCCAGCAGCCAAGCAGTAGCGGCCACAGATACGCAGTATTTT
TRBD2	NA	TRBV7-3	TRBJ2-4	CASSLGGTSGGLQYF	TGTGCCAGCAGCTTAGGAGGGACTAGCGGGGGCCTTCAGTACTTC
TRBD1	NA	TRBV4-3	TRBJ1-6	CASRVSMDRGSSPLHF	TGCGCCAGCAGAGTCTCTATGGACAGGGGGAGCTCACCCCTCCACTTT
NA	NA	TRBV4-2	TRBJ1-3	CASSQDQGARNTIYF	TGTGCCAGCAGCCAAGATCAAGGGGCCAGAAACACCATATATTTT
NA	NA	TRBV5-1	TRBJ2-5	CASSLNVVGERETQYF	TGCGCCAGCAGCTTGAACGTGGTCGGTGAGAGAGAGACCCAGTACTTC
NA	NA	TRBV4-2	TRBJ1-2	CASSQEAGGGWNGYTF	TGTGCCAGCAGCCAAGAGGCTGGCGGGGGGTGGAATGGCTACACCTTC
NA	NA	TRBV15	TRBJ2-4	CATSSPTGAKNIQYF	TGTGCCACCAGCAGTCCAACAGGGGCCAAAAACATTCAGTACTTC
TRBD1	NA	TRBV18	TRBJ2-2	CASSGTGNTGELFF	TGTGCCAGCTCGGGGACAGGGAACACCGGGGAGCTGTTTTTT
NA	once	TRBV30	TRBJ1-2	CAWSPRVGYTF	TGTGCCTGGAGTCCACGGGTGGGCTACACCTTC
TRBD2	NA	TRBV6-1	TRBJ2-2	CASSAWTSGGNTGELFF	TGTGCCAGCAGTGCCTGGACTAGCGGGGGGAACACCGGGGAGCTGTTTTTT
NA	once	TRBV27	TRBJ2-1	CASSLRLNSYNEQFF	TGTGCCAGCAGTTTACGGTTAAACTCCTACAATGAGCAGTTCTTC
NA	NA	TRBV6-6	TRBJ2-2	CASSYSTSTGELFF	TGTGCCAGCAGTTACTCCACTAGCACCGGGGAGCTGTTTTTT
NA	NA	TRBV28	TRBJ1-6	CASSLLRSYNSPLHF	TGTGCCAGCAGTTTATTGCGCTCCTATAATTCACCCCTCCACTTT
NA	NA	TRBV18	TRBJ1-1	CASSLSRDTEAFF	TGTGCCAGCTCACTTTCCCGGGACACTGAAGCTTTCTTT
NA	NA	TRBV7-9	TRBJ1-4	CASRFSSATNEKLFF	TGTGCCAGCAGGTTCTCCTCTGCAACTAATGAAAAACTGTTTTTT
NA	NA	TRBV7-9	TRBJ1-1	CASSTRVNTEAFF	TGTGCCAGCAGCACACGGGTGAACACTGAAGCTTTCTTT
NA	few	TRBV6-1	TRBJ1-6	CASSEYGGNYNSPLHF	TGTGCCAGCAGTGAATATGGCGGGAACTATAATTCACCCCTCCACTTT
NA	NA	TRBV7-9	TRBJ1-6	CATAGVPGSNSPLHF	TGTGCCACCGCGGGGGTTCCTGGTTCTAATTCACCCCTCCACTTT
NA	once	TRBV19	TRBJ2-7	CASSQGAAYEQYF	TGTGCCAGTAGCCAAGGGGCGGCCTACGAGCAGTACTTC
NA	NA	TRBV6-1	TRBJ1-1	CASSEGRWGGNTEAFF	TGTGCCAGCAGTGAAGGTCGGTGGGGGGGGAACACTGAAGCTTTCTTT
NA	NA	TRBV4-1	TRBJ1-4	CASSQLSGLNEKLFF	TGCGCCAGCAGCCAACTTTCAGGGCTCAATGAAAAACTGTTTTTT
TRBD1	NA	TRBV6-1	TRBJ1-1	CASSELGTVKTEAFF	TGTGCCAGCAGTGAACTCGGGACAGTCAAGACTGAAGCTTTCTTT
NA	NA	TRBV7-2	TRBJ2-5	CASSFEGGWKETQYF	TGTGCCAGCAGCTTCGAGGGGGGGTGGAAAGAGACCCAGTACTTC
TRBD1	NA	TRBV25-1	TRBJ2-4	CASSEGTGWDIQYF	TGTGCCAGCAGTGAAGGGACAGGGTGGGACATTCAGTACTTC
TRBD1	few	TRBV6-1	TRBJ1-2	CASSEGQLIWGGYTF	TGTGCCAGCAGTGAGGGACAGCTAATCTGGGGTGGCTACACCTTC
TRBD2	NA	TRBV5-1	TRBJ2-5	CASSAGVEETQYF	TGCGCCAGCAGCGCGGGAGTTGAGGAGACCCAGTACTTC
NA	NA	TRBV18	TRBJ1-4	CASPATRRASEKLFF	TGTGCCAGCCCAGCTACCAGGCGGGCGAGTGAAAAACTGTTTTTT
TRBD1	NA	TRBV13	TRBJ2-3	CASSPGTGKTDTQYF	TGTGCCAGCAGCCCCGGGACAGGGAAAACAGATACGCAGTATTTT
TRBD2	NA	TRBV3-1/TRBV3-2	TRBJ2-7	CASSQAIRTSGGEQYF	TGTGCCAGCAGCCAAGCTATCAGGACTAGCGGGGGGGAGCAGTACTTC